These T cell receptor beta chains were read from a single sample in a study of cytomegalovirus exposure and HLA in healthy donors. The table came from immunoSEQ multiplex PCR; TCRdb's copy has only in-frame clones and leaves some out. The sample has tens of thousands of clones; about nine tenths are singletons. The material sequenced was PBMCs. The receptor source for this set is a woman between 40 and 55 years old in good health and CMV-seropositive. CDR3s include the opening cysteine and the closing phenylalanine or tryptophan. A D gene is named only where the DNA matches it firmly. Not all rows give a size; the values are once, few, many and, for expanded clones, a class.

clone size	V gene	J gene	D gene	CDR3 length	CDR3 DNA	CDR3 protein
.	TRBV29-1	TRBJ2-2	.	17	TGCAGCGTTGAAGTGGGGGCTCCCAAGGGGCATTCCGGGGAGCTGTTTTTT	CSVEVGAPKGHSGELFF
.	TRBV27	TRBJ1-1	TRBD1	13	TGTGCCAGCAGTGGGACAGGGATCAATGAAGCTTTCTTT	CASSGTGINEAFF
.	TRBV29-1	TRBJ2-3	.	12	TGCAGCGTTGAAGAGCCTCAGAATACGCAGTATTTT	CSVEEPQNTQYF
once	TRBV5-1	TRBJ1-1	TRBD1	12	TGCGCCAGCACCCCAGGGGGCACTGAAGCTTTCTTT	CASTPGGTEAFF
.	TRBV5-1	TRBJ2-2	TRBD1	17	TGCGCCAGCAGCCCGACCCGACAGGGTTTAAACACCGGGGAGCTGTTTTTT	CASSPTRQGLNTGELFF
.	TRBV16	TRBJ1-3	.	13	TGTGCCAGCAGCACCGGGACTGGCAACACCATATATTTT	CASSTGTGNTIYF
few	TRBV7-9	TRBJ1-2	.	16	TGTGCCAGCAGCTTAGTAGTGGGGGCAGCTAACTATGGCTACACCTTC	CASSLVVGAANYGYTF
.	TRBV5-6	TRBJ2-1	TRBD2	16	TGTGCCAGCAGCCCTCCGGAGCGGGGGTTATACAATGAGCAGTTCTTC	CASSPPERGLYNEQFF
.	TRBV27	TRBJ2-3	TRBD2	17	TGTGCCAGCAGTTTCATCACCGGGACTAGCGGGGGGCATACGCAGTATTTT	CASSFITGTSGGHTQYF
.	TRBV18	TRBJ1-1	.	13	TGTGCCAGCTCACGCGGACAAAACACTGAAGCTTTCTTT	CASSRGQNTEAFF
.	TRBV27	TRBJ1-4	.	12	TGTGCCAGCAGATCGGTTAATGAAAAACTGTTTTTT	CASRSVNEKLFF
.	TRBV5-5	TRBJ2-7	.	16	TGTGCCAGCAGCTCCTACACTACCGGGACTGGCTACGAGCAGTACTTC	CASSSYTTGTGYEQYF
.	TRBV11-2	TRBJ2-3	.	17	TGTGCCAGCAGCCTCTCTCGGCGGTCCGAGTTCGCAGATACGCAGTATTTT	CASSLSRRSEFADTQYF
.	TRBV7-7	TRBJ2-7	.	13	TGTGCTAGCAGTAGCGGACCCTTTGTAGAGCAGTACTTC	CASSSGPFVEQYF
few	TRBV5-4	TRBJ1-3	TRBD1	14	TGTGCCAGCAGCCCGGGACAGGGGGAAAACACCATATATTTT	CASSPGQGENTIYF
.	TRBV12-5	TRBJ2-7	TRBD1	14	TGTGCTAGTGGACAGCCGGGACAGTTCTACGAGCAGTACTTC	CASGQPGQFYEQYF
.	TRBV4-1	TRBJ2-1	.	13	TGCGCCAGCAGCCAAGCGGGAGACAATGAGCAGTTCTTC	CASSQAGDNEQFF
.	TRBV11-2	TRBJ2-7	.	12	TGTGCCAGCAGCTTAGCCGGGTACGAGCAGTACTTC	CASSLAGYEQYF
once	TRBV23-1	TRBJ2-4	TRBD1	18	TGCGCCAGCAGTCACCTCAAAGCGTTCCGGGACAGCAAAAACATTCAGTACTTC	CASSHLKAFRDSKNIQYF
.	TRBV29-1	TRBJ2-1	.	15	TGCAGCGTTGAATTGTCCGGGGTGGCCTACAATGAGCAGTTCTTC	CSVELSGVAYNEQFF
.	TRBV13	TRBJ1-3	.	13	TGTGCCAGCAACCGGGGGGCTGGAAACACCATATATTTT	CASNRGAGNTIYF
once	TRBV5-1	TRBJ1-1	.	14	TGCGCCAGCAGCTTGGAAGTAGATCGGGGTGAAGCTTTCTTT	CASSLEVDRGEAFF
.	TRBV27	TRBJ1-6	.	16	TGTGCCAGCAGTTTATCCCAGGGTCTAAATAATTCACCCCTCCACTTT	CASSLSQGLNNSPLHF
.	TRBV28	TRBJ2-7	.	17	TGTGCCAGCAGTTTATGGGCGGGGCAGCCCGGGAGCTACGAGCAGTACTTC	CASSLWAGQPGSYEQYF
few	TRBV5-5	TRBJ2-7	.	17	TGTGCCAGCAGCTTATTGGTCAGGCCCTACGATTCCTACGAGCAGTACTTC	CASSLLVRPYDSYEQYF
.	TRBV7-9	TRBJ1-1	TRBD1	14	TGTGCCAGCAGCACTGGACAGGGTAGTACTGAAGCTTTCTTT	CASSTGQGSTEAFF
.	TRBV28	TRBJ2-7	TRBD2	14	TGTGCCAGCAGTTTATATAGCGGGAGTTACGAGCAGTACTTC	CASSLYSGSYEQYF
.	TRBV5-6	TRBJ1-3	TRBD1	18	TGTGCCAGCAGCTCGGGTGGGACAGGGAAAATCTCTGGAAACACCATATATTTT	CASSSGGTGKISGNTIYF
.	TRBV7-9	TRBJ2-3	TRBD2	15	TGTGCCAGCAGCCAGACTAGCGGAAGGGCAGATACGCAGTATTTT	CASSQTSGRADTQYF
.	TRBV5-1	TRBJ2-2	.	15	TGCGCCAGCAGCCCGCTAAAGGGACATTCCGGGGAGCTGTTTTTT	CASSPLKGHSGELFF
.	TRBV4-1	TRBJ2-1	.	16	TGCGCCAGCAGCCAAGGGCCCGTCCCGGGGGTGGATGAGCAGTTCTTC	CASSQGPVPGVDEQFF
once	TRBV5-4	TRBJ2-1	TRBD2	16	TGTGCCAGCAGTCCCGGAGCGGGAGGGACTTACAATGAGCAGTTCTTC	CASSPGAGGTYNEQFF
.	TRBV7-2	TRBJ1-5	TRBD1	14	TGTGCCAGCAGCTCACAGGGGGCTGGGCAGCCCCAGCATTTT	CASSSQGAGQPQHF
once	TRBV10-1	TRBJ2-2	TRBD1	14	TGCGCCACCGGGACAGGCCCGAACACCGGGGAGCTGTTTTTT	CATGTGPNTGELFF
.	TRBV19	TRBJ2-1	.	15	TGTGCCAGTAGTATAAGGCCTGGGACGGGAGTTGAGCAGTTCTTC	CASSIRPGTGVEQFF
.	TRBV6-1	TRBJ2-7	TRBD2	13	TGTGCCACCTCAGGACTAGCTGTTTACGAGCAGTACTTC	CATSGLAVYEQYF
.	TRBV6-6	TRBJ1-1	TRBD1	13	TGTGCCAGCAGTTTATTGGACAGGACTGAAGCTTTCTTT	CASSLLDRTEAFF
.	TRBV7-2	TRBJ2-7	TRBD1	15	TGTGCCAGCAGCTTAACCACCTTAGGGGGCTGGGAGCAGTACTTC	CASSLTTLGGWEQYF
.	TRBV18	TRBJ2-5	.	14	TGTGCCAGCTCACCGACAGGTTATCAAGAGACCCAGTACTTC	CASSPTGYQETQYF
.	TRBV2	TRBJ2-7	TRBD1	13	TGTGCCAGCACCAAAATACAGGGGTGGGAGCAGTACTTC	CASTKIQGWEQYF
once	TRBV29-1	TRBJ1-1	TRBD1	11	TGCAGCGCTAAACAGGGGGTTGAAGCTTTCTTT	CSAKQGVEAFF
.	TRBV4-2	TRBJ1-6	.	15	TGTGCCAGCAGCCAAGCCGCGGGGTTTGATTCACCCCTCCACTTT	CASSQAAGFDSPLHF
.	TRBV9	TRBJ2-1	.	14	TGTGCCAGCAGCGTAGTGTGGGAGTACAATGAGCAGTTCTTC	CASSVVWEYNEQFF
.	TRBV19	TRBJ1-2	.	12	TGTGCCAGTAGTACTCACAGGGCTGGCTACACCTTC	CASSTHRAGYTF
.	TRBV4-2	TRBJ1-6	.	18	TGTGCCAGCAGCCAAGCGGAGGGTAGACACACTGTTAATTCACCCCTCCACTTT	CASSQAEGRHTVNSPLHF
.	TRBV7-2	TRBJ2-1	TRBD2	16	TGTGCCAGCAGCAGCCTAGCGGGGGGATACTACAATGAGCAGTTCTTC	CASSSLAGGYYNEQFF
.	TRBV7-6	TRBJ1-1	.	12	TGTGCCAGCAGCGGATTAGGGGGAAAGGCTTTCTTT	CASSGLGGKAFF
.	TRBV7-9	TRBJ2-3	.	13	TGTGCCAGCAGCTTAGCGGGAGACGGTACGCAGTATTTT	CASSLAGDGTQYF
.	TRBV4-1	TRBJ1-2	.	15	TGCGCCAGCAGCCAAGATCCATTAACAGGGAATGGCTACACCTTC	CASSQDPLTGNGYTF